This T cell receptor beta chain was captured by sequencing in a study of T cell responses to AZD1222 COVID-19 vaccine. TCRdb's copy holds only in-frame clones and misses some; the assay was immunoSEQ multiplex PCR. This sample has over 110,000 clones, with around 93% found just once. The CDR3 totals 15 residues. From germline, CDR1 is MGHRA and CDR2 YSYEKL. Trimming cost V 0 bases and J 10 bases; bases outside gene matches: 4. This TCR was sampled from an adult in good health. The specimen was peripheral blood, collected on day 0 of AZD1222 vaccination. The chain couples TRBV4-1 to TRBJ1-4, with 11 bases matching TRBD1. The CDR3 protein is CASSQEGQGVGKLFF. CDR3 nucleotides: TGCGCCAGCAGCCAAGAGGGACAGGGGGTCGGAAAACTGTTTTTT.